Below, 32 T cell receptor beta chains from the same sample are listed, as sequenced in a study of beta chain features in type 1 diabetes. The investigators reverse transcribed all of the isolated RNA, so they sequenced expressed TCRB transcripts. Sequenced by immunoSEQ multiplex PCR; TCRdb stores in-frame clones only, minus some. Here the sample spans 85,000 to 110,000 clones, 25% to 35% being singletons. Antigen specificity for these receptors is unknown. Findings of the study overall: Type 1 diabetes patients showed a moderate but significant shortening of TCRB CDR3s in all four CD4+ subsets.

The sample comprised central memory CD4+ T cells from blood. These receptors all stem from a woman between 18 and 29 years old with type 1 diabetes.

This clone appeared once. V is TRBV11-2 and J is TRBJ2-7, with TRBD2 matching 11 bases. The trim removed 3 bases at V and 7 bases at J, leaving 5 bases unmatched. Per germline, CDR1 SGHAT and CDR2 FQNNGV. This CDR3 region has 14 residues. The CDR3 region has the DNA TGTGCCAGCAGCTTCACTAGCGGGAGTGGTGAGCAGTACTTC. Its translation is CASSFTSGSGEQYF.

In this sample, this clone turned up once. The V and J genes are TRBV5-8 and TRBJ1-2, with 9 positions matching TRBD1. Germline V gene lookup returns CDR1 SGHTS and CDR2 YDEGEE. This CDR3 has 13 residues. The V segment lost 4 bases and the J segment 8 bases; nucleotides outside the gene matches: 6. In DNA form, the CDR3 reads TGTGCCAGCAGCGGACAGGGGACGGGCGGCTACACCTTC. Residues: CASSGQGTGGYTF.

In this sample, this clone turned up a few times. The rearrangement joins TRBV28 to TRBJ2-5; TRBD1 might be the D (5 bases). Germline-derived CDR1 and CDR2 are MDHEN and SYDVKM. Trimming removed 5 bases at V and 5 bases at J, with 15 bases between. CDR3 length: 14 residues. The CDR3 region is CASSLRQGKETQYF. The CDR3 nucleotides are TGTGCCAGCAGTCTGAGGCAGGGCAAGGAGACCCAGTACTTC. Full variable domain (missing parts from reference TRBV28 and TRBJ2-5): DVKVTQSSRYLVKRTGEKVFLECVQDMDHENMFWYRQDPGLGLRLIYFSYDVKMKEKGDIPEGYSVSREKKERFSLILESASTNQTSMYLCASSLRQGKETQYFGPGTRLLVL.

This clone was picked up a small number of times. This rearrangement joins TRBV4-2 to TRBJ2-7; the D gene is possibly TRBD2 (6 bases). V lost 5 bases, J lost 5 bases, and 16 bases lay in between. There are 14 residues in the CDR3. Germline V gene sequence: CDR1 LGHNA, CDR2 YNFKEQ. Here the CDR3 reads CASSSLGSANEQYF. The CDR3 nucleotides read TGTGCCAGCAGCAGTCTCGGGAGTGCCAACGAGCAGTACTTC.

This clone appeared a few times. The V gene is TRBV7-2, the J gene TRBJ2-1; TRBD2 matches 13 bases. V trimming: 5 bases; J trimming: 8 bases; junction bases outside the gene matches: 9. The length of the CDR3 is 16 residues. CDR1 is SGHTA and CDR2 is FQGNSA in the germline V gene. The CDR3 protein is CASSLGTSGIIHEQFF. The CDR3 DNA reads TGTGCCAGCAGCCTAGGGACTAGCGGGATAATCCATGAGCAGTTCTTC.

The chain has TRBV30 and TRBJ2-1; 12 bases fit TRBD1. This CDR3 region has 13 residues. The germline V gene has CDR1 GTSNPN and CDR2 SVGIG (reference sequence). V was clipped by 4 bases and J by 8 bases; unmatched bases: 3. The CDR3 is CAWTRDRGHEQFF. The CDR3 coding sequence is TGTGCCTGGACCCGGGACAGGGGGCATGAGCAGTTCTTC. Supplemented by reference TRBV30 and TRBJ2-1, the full variable domain reads SQTIHQWPATLVQPVGSPLSLECTVEGTSNPNLYWYRQAAGRGLQLLFYSVGIGQISSEVPQNLSASRPQDRQFILSSKKLLLSDSGFYLCAWTRDRGHEQFFGPGTRLTVL.

The chain recombines TRBV7-2 with TRBJ1-5; D is uncertain. Germline values: CDR1 SGHTA, CDR2 FQGNSA. The CDR3 consists of 14 residues. The V gene lost 3 bases and the J gene lost 5 bases, with 11 bases spanning the gap. The CDR3 here is CASSFGGLDQPQHF. The DNA of the CDR3 is TGTGCCAGCAGCTTCGGAGGGTTAGATCAGCCCCAGCATTTT.

The chain is built from TRBV7-2 and TRBJ2-4; D possibly corresponds to TRBD1 (5 bases). The V gene lost 5 bases and the J gene lost 7 bases, with 24 bases spanning the gap. Germline V gene sequence: CDR1 SGHTA, CDR2 FQGNSA. The CDR3 sequence is 17 residues long. CDR3 sequence: CASSPRILDNSGNIQYF. The CDR3 nucleotides read TGTGCCAGCAGCCCTAGGATCTTAGACAATTCAGGGAACATTCAGTACTTC.

In its sample, this clone was seen many times. The chain couples TRBV2 to TRBJ2-7, with D perhaps matching TRBD2 (5 bases). V was clipped by 5 bases and J by 7 bases, with 18 bases between them. The CDR3 is 14 residues long. Germline CDR1 reads SNHLY; CDR2 reads FYNNEI. The CDR3: CASSLTGLLWEQYV. The CDR3 coding sequence is TGTGCCAGCAGTCTCACCGGACTGTTGTGGGAGCAGTACGTC.

V and J are TRBV29-1 and TRBJ2-5, with TRBD1 as a possible D gene (6 bases). The CDR3 has 12 amino acids. V was clipped by 5 bases and J by 5 bases, with 12 bases between them. Germline assignment: CDR1 SQVTM and CDR2 ANQGSEA. This CDR3 is CSVLDSGETQYF. The CDR3 nucleotides read TGCAGCGTTTTGGACAGTGGGGAGACCCAGTACTTC. The whole variable domain, remainder taken from reference TRBV29-1 and TRBJ2-5, is SAVISQKPSRDICQRGTSLTIQCQVDSQVTMMFWYRQQPGQSLTLIATANQGSEATYESGFVIDKFPISRPNLTFSTLTVSNMSPEDSSIYLCSVLDSGETQYFGPGTRLLVL.

The table lists this clone with a few counts. This chain connects TRBV7-8 to TRBJ1-5; D gene unclear. The V gene's germline CDR1 is SGHVS and CDR2 FQNEAQ. The CDR3 has 15 residues. Trimming took 1 base from V and 6 from J, leaving 13 bases between them. For the CDR3, the DNA is TGTGCCAGCAGCTTAGAGATGTTTTCGAGTCAGCCCCAGCATTTT. This codes for CASSLEMFSSQPQHF. Full variable domain (missing parts from reference TRBV7-8 and TRBJ1-5): GAGVSQSPRYKVAKRGQDVALRCDPISGHVSLFWYQQALGQGPEFLTYFQNEAQLDKSGLPSDRFFAERPEGSVSTLKIQRTQQEDSAVYLCASSLEMFSSQPQHFGDGTRLSIL.

The chain combines TRBV30 with TRBJ2-3; 9 positions match TRBD2. The germline V gene encodes CDR1 GTSNPN and CDR2 SVGIG (reference sequence). The V and J ends lost 4 bases and 0 bases, in that order; junction bases with no gene match: 8. The CDR3 loop spans 16 amino acids. CDR3 bases: TGTGCCTGGAACCGCGGGGGGGTGATCAGCACAGATACGCAGTATTTT. Amino acids: CAWNRGGVISTDTQYF.

The rearrangement uses TRBV19 and TRBJ1-5; the D is unclear. Trimming left V 3 bases short and J 4 bases short, with 7 bases between. From germline, CDR1 is LNHDA and CDR2 SQIVND (reference sequence). The CDR3 is made up of 13 amino acids. The CDR3 nucleotides are TGTGCCAGTAGTATGTGGAGTAATCAGCCCCAGCATTTT. Amino acids: CASSMWSNQPQHF.

The chain has TRBV19 and TRBJ1-2; 8 bases line up with TRBD1. Trimming took 5 bases from V and 2 from J; bases not matched to a gene: 1. Germline lookup yields CDR1 LNHDA and CDR2 SQIVND (reference sequence). This CDR3 has 13 amino acids. CDR3 DNA: TGTGCCAGTAGTGGACAGGGAAACTATGGCTACACCTTC. As protein: CASSGQGNYGYTF.

The sample holds a few counts of this clone. This chain joins TRBV28 and TRBJ2-1, with a weak D call TRBD2 (5 bases). Trimming shortened V by 1 base and J by 8 bases, and 12 bases separated the two germline ends. The CDR3 is made up of 14 amino acids. Germline V gene lookup returns CDR1 MDHEN and CDR2 SYDVKM. Here the CDR3 DNA reads TGTGCCAGCAGTTTATCCGGAGGCCCCCATGAGCAGTTCTTC. The encoded protein is CASSLSGGPHEQFF.

On this clone: Other nucleotide sequences from this sample produce the same CDR3. The chain joins TRBV27 to TRBJ1-1; 8 positions agree with TRBD1. The J segment lost 7 bases and the V segment lost 6 bases, leaving 4 bases of the junction unmatched. Germline lookup yields CDR1 MNHEY and CDR2 SMNVEV (reference sequence). The CDR3 is 12 residues long. The CDR3 region has the DNA TGTGCCAGCAGGCCTACAGGGGGTGAAGCTTTCTTT. Translating gives CASRPTGGEAFF.

The sample holds a few counts of this clone. The CDR3 sequence is CASSLGGGVWDYGYTF. The CDR3 nucleotides read TGTGCCAGCAGCTTAGGGGGGGGTGTTTGGGACTATGGCTACACCTTC. The rearrangement uses TRBV13 and TRBJ1-2; weak D call: TRBD1 (5 bases). The germline CDR1 and CDR2 sequences are PRHDT and FYEKMQ (reference sequence). V lost 0 bases and J lost 3, with 14 bases in between. This CDR3 is built from 16 residues.

This clone occurred a few times. V and J are TRBV19 and TRBJ1-1; D is unclear. The CDR3 length is 13 residues. Trimming shortened V by 2 bases and J by 1 base, and 5 bases separated the two germline ends. Germline V CDR1 and CDR2: LNHDA, SQIVND (reference sequence). CDR3 in DNA: TGTGCCAGTAGTATACAGTCGAACACTGAAGCTTTCTTT. Protein product: CASSIQSNTEAFF. The variable domain in full, completed from reference TRBV19 and TRBJ1-1, reads DGGITQSPKYLFRKEGQNVTLSCEQNLNHDAMYWYRQDPGQGLRLIYYSQIVNDFQKGDIAEGYSVSREKKESFPLTVTSAQKNPTAFYLCASSIQSNTEAFFGQGTRLTVV.

This clone was found a few times. The chain couples TRBV19 to TRBJ2-3, with 13 bases aligning to TRBD2. The CDR3 consists of 17 residues. Germline CDR1 LNHDA, CDR2 SQIVND (reference sequence). The V segment lost 4 bases and the J segment 0 bases; nucleotides outside the gene matches: 4. The CDR3, as DNA: TGTGCCAGTAGTACGGGACTAGCGGGACGCAGCACAGATACGCAGTATTTT. Translating gives CASSTGLAGRSTDTQYF.

The rearrangement uses TRBV7-6 and TRBJ1-5; D ambiguous. Germline V lookup: CDR1 SGHVS, CDR2 FNYEAQ. The CDR3 totals 14 residues. Deletions cut 1 base from V and 6 bases from J, with 10 bases between. In DNA form, the CDR3 reads TGTGCCAGCAGCTTAGGTCAGGAGGGTCAGCCCCAGCATTTT. Protein sequence: CASSLGQEGQPQHF.

This clone was seen a handful of times. The V gene is TRBV5-6, the J gene TRBJ2-7, with 9 bases aligning to TRBD1. The CDR3 consists of 15 residues. V lost 4 bases, J lost 4 bases, and 9 bases stayed unmatched. Per the germline V gene, CDR1 is SGHDT and CDR2 is YYEEEE. The DNA of the CDR3 is TGTGCCAGCAGCCCTGGGACAGGGATCCCATACGAGCAGTACTTC. Amino acid sequence: CASSPGTGIPYEQYF.

The table lists this clone with a few counts. The chain links TRBV5-4 to TRBJ2-3; the D gene is possibly TRBD1 (6 bases). Trimming took off 3 bases at V and 4 bases at J, with 9 bases between the two ends. The CDR3 is 13 amino acids. CDR1 SGHNT and CDR2 YYREEE come from the germline V gene (reference sequence). Here the CDR3 reads CASSSQGSDTQYF. CDR3 nucleotide sequence: TGTGCCAGCAGCTCACAGGGATCAGATACGCAGTATTTT.

This clone has just one count. The chain recombines TRBV4-3 with TRBJ2-1; no firm D call. Germline values: CDR1 LGHNA, CDR2 YSLEER. CDR3 length: 13 amino acids. V lost 4 bases and J lost 2, with 6 bases in between. In DNA form, the CDR3 reads TGCGCCAGCAGCCCCGGTCCCTACAATGAGCAGTTCTTC. This codes for CASSPGPYNEQFF.

This chain links TRBV9 with TRBJ2-1; D uncertain. V gave up 0 bases and J gave up 8 bases, with 9 bases separating them. Per the germline V gene, CDR1 is SGDLS and CDR2 is YYNGEE. The CDR3 has 13 amino acids. The CDR3 loop is CASSVVSRDEQFF. The CDR3 nucleotides read TGTGCCAGCAGCGTAGTGTCTCGGGATGAGCAGTTCTTC. The full variable domain, with the rest looked up from reference TRBV9 and TRBJ2-1, is DSGVTQTPKHLITATGQRVTLRCSPRSGDLSVYWYQQSLDQGLQFLIQYYNGEERAKGNILERFSAQQFPDLHSELNLSSLELGDSALYFCASSVVSRDEQFFGPGTRLTVL.

This clone was picked up a small number of times. The rearrangement links TRBV5-4 to TRBJ2-2; 8 bases map to TRBD1. The ends lost 4 bases at V and 3 bases at J; junction bases unmatched: 8. Germline assignment: CDR1 SGHNT and CDR2 YYREEE (reference sequence). CDR3 size: 16 residues. CDR3 protein: CASSPRTGYDTGELFF. The CDR3 DNA reads TGTGCCAGCAGCCCCCGGACAGGGTATGACACCGGGGAGCTGTTTTTT.

This chain uses TRBV5-8 with TRBJ2-2, with 10 bases identical to TRBD1. With V trimmed by 7 bases and J by 6 bases, 9 bases remained unmatched. This CDR3 region has 15 residues. Germline CDR1 SGHTS, CDR2 YDEGEE. CDR3 nucleotide sequence: TGTGCCAGCCATACCGGGACAGGGGCCCCCGGGGAGCTGTTTTTT. It is translated as CASHTGTGAPGELFF.

The chain is built from TRBV5-8 and TRBJ2-2; maybe TRBD1 (6 bases). Germline V gene lookup returns CDR1 SGHTS and CDR2 YDEGEE. This CDR3 contains 17 residues. Trimming removed 7 bases from V and 1 base from J, with 20 bases in between. The CDR3 loop is CASASYLWGRNTGELFF. CDR3 nucleotide sequence: TGTGCCAGCGCTTCATATCTTTGGGGGCGGAACACCGGGGAGCTGTTTTTT.

The chain uses TRBV28 and TRBJ2-4, with D maybe TRBD1 (6 bases). V lost 4 bases to trimming and J lost 2 bases, with 12 bases between them. Looked up from germline, CDR1 is MDHEN and CDR2 is SYDVKM. The CDR3 covers 15 residues. CDR3 DNA sequence: TGTGCCAGCAGTTCGGCCGGGACATCCAAAAACATTCAGTACTTC. Its translation: CASSSAGTSKNIQYF.

This clone was detected a few times. V gene TRBV5-1 combines with J gene TRBJ2-2; 7 nucleotides align to TRBD2. V trimming: 7 bases; J trimming: 1 base; junction bases outside the gene matches: 1. Germline V gene sequence: CDR1 SGHRS, CDR2 YFSETQ. The CDR3 is 13 amino acids. CDR3 sequence: CASRGENTGELFF. CDR3 nucleotides: TGCGCCAGCCGGGGGGAGAACACCGGGGAGCTGTTTTTT.

This clone was observed a handful of times. This chain connects TRBV5-1 to TRBJ1-3, with D perhaps TRBD1 (5 bases). CDR3 size: 16 residues. Trimming removed 5 bases from V and 0 bases from J, with 15 bases in between. Germline values: CDR1 SGHRS, CDR2 YFSETQ. In DNA, the CDR3 is TGCGCCAGCAGTTTGCTTACAGGCTTCTCTGGAAACACCATATATTTT. This sequence encodes CASSLLTGFSGNTIYF.

This clone was seen a handful of times. V gene TRBV28 combines with J gene TRBJ1-5; 8 positions agree with TRBD1. The V segment lost 4 bases and the J segment 5 bases; nucleotides outside the gene matches: 7. Germline lookup yields CDR1 MDHEN and CDR2 SYDVKM. This CDR3 is built from 15 residues. CDR3 residues: CASSSLDRDDQPQHF. CDR3 DNA: TGTGCCAGCAGTTCCCTGGACAGGGATGATCAGCCCCAGCATTTT.

Only a few counts were recorded for this clone. This CDR3 is CAISESGQGREKLFF. The CDR3 DNA follows: TGTGCCATCAGTGAGTCTGGACAGGGTCGAGAAAAACTGTTTTTT. The chain employs TRBV10-3 and TRBJ1-4, with TRBD1 matching over 8 bases. The junction had 5 bases not matched to a gene; V was cut back by 0 bases and J by 8 bases. Germline V gives CDR1 ENHRY, CDR2 SYGVKD. The CDR3 runs 15 residues.